The TCR beta chain under discussion was sequenced for a study of glioma-infiltrating T cells. The germline gives CDR1 DFQATT, CDR2 SNEGSKA (reference sequence). Trimming removed 0 bases at V and 5 bases at J, with 19 bases between. CDR3 length: 16 amino acids. Details on this clonotype: A much more abundant neighbour one base away suggests this may be a read error.

Using RNA template, CDR3s of TCR alpha and beta were amplified with iRepertoire arm-PCR. TCRdb recomputed calls from the multiplex PCR reads with MiXCR, one row per CDR3 protein. The data contain approximately 110,000 distinct CDR3 sequences, around 23% of them singletons. The source of this sequence is a human donor with low-grade glioma or glioblastoma, undergoing nonglioma brain surgery, or in good health (not recorded which). Sequenced: glioma tissue, nonneoplastic brain tissue, or PBMCs (not recorded which). The chain recombines TRBV20-1 with TRBJ2-5, with D unclear. The CDR3 region has the DNA TGCAGTGCTAGAGATCTACCGTTGGAGCTGCAGGAGACCCAGTACTTC. Residues: CSARDLPLELQETQYF.